This T cell receptor (beta chain) came from a study of CD8 T cells in ankylosing spondylitis. Trimming shortened V by 8 bases and J by 1 base, and 9 bases separated the two germline ends. This CDR3 is built from 14 residues. Germline V gene sequence: CDR1 MNHNS, CDR2 SASEGT. Study results and limitations: As for the disease-linked clones, they showed a CD8+ phenotype and occurred at relatively low frequencies in peripheral blood.

In its sample, this clonotype was seen many times. The antigen is undetermined. Generation of TCR beta libraries employed quantitative 5'-RACE incorporating molecular barcodes. TCRdb reanalysed the 5' RACE reads using MiXCR and keeps one entry per CDR3 protein. The sample has some 200,000 distinct CDR3 sequences, under 30% seen once. This TCR was sampled from a male donor with ankylosing spondylitis or in good health (not recorded which). Sequencing was carried out using blood, either unsorted or a sorted T cell fraction (not recorded which). This chain connects TRBV6-1 to TRBJ1-6; D not resolved. CDR3 sequence reads: CASHGPSYNSPLHF. The CDR3 DNA is TGTGCCAGCCATGGGCCATCCTATAATTCACCCCTCCACTTT.